This T cell receptor (beta chain) was recorded in a study of control samples from healthy donors and cancer patients. Profiled with immunoSEQ multiplex PCR; TCRdb holds only in-frame clones, not every one. The sample yields under 450,000 clones, roughly 90% seen once. As for this clone: One end of the junction fails to match germline, which may point to a read error.

This receptor was identified in a man aged 35 to 55 with head and neck cancer. Sample: PBMCs.

The CDR3 is CASNEQDEQYF. The CDR3 region has the DNA TGTGCCAGCAATGAACAGGACGAGCAGTACTTC. The chain carries TRBV6-1 and TRBJ2-7; TRBD1 might be the D (5 bases). This CDR3 is 11 amino acids long. Germline V CDR1 and CDR2: MNHNS, SASEGT.